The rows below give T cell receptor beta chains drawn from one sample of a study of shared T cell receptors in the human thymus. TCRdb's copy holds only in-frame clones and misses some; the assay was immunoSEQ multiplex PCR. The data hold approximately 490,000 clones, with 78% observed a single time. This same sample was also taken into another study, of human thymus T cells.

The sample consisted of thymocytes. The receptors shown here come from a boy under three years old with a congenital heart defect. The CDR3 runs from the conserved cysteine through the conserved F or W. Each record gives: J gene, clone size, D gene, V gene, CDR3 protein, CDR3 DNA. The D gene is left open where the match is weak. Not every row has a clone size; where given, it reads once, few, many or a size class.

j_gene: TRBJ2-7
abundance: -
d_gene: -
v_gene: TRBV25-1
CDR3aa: CASSAGTVSYEQYF
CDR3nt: TGTGCCAGCAGTGCCGGGACTGTATCCTACGAGCAGTACTTC

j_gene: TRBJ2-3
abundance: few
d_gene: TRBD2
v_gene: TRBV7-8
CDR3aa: CASSLLAGGGTDTQYF
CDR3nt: TGTGCCAGCAGCTTACTAGCGGGAGGGGGAACAGATACGCAGTATTTT

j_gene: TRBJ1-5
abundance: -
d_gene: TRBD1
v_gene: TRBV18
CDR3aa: CASSPSGTGPGQPQHF
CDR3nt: TGTGCCAGCTCACCATCCGGGACAGGGCCGGGCCAGCCCCAGCATTTT

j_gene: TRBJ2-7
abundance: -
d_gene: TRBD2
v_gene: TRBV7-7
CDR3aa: CASSPHLEREILGEQYF
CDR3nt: TGTGCCAGCAGCCCCCACCTTGAGCGGGAGATTCTAGGCGAGCAGTACTTC

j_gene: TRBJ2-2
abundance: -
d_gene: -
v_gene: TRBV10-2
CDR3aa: CASSDIQGRGGELFF
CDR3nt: TGCGCCAGCAGCGACATACAGGGACGGGGCGGGGAGCTGTTTTTT

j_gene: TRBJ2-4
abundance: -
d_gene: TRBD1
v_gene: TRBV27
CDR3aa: CASSPKDRGKNIQYF
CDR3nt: TGTGCCAGCAGTCCTAAAGACAGGGGAAAAAACATTCAGTACTTC

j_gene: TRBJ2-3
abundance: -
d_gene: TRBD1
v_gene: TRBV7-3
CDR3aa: CASSSRQGADGDTQYF
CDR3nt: TGTGCCAGCAGCTCACGACAGGGGGCCGATGGGGATACGCAGTATTTT

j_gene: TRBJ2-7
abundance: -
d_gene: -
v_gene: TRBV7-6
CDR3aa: CASSPTGGAYEQYF
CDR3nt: TGTGCCAGCAGCCCCACAGGGGGGGCCTACGAGCAGTACTTC

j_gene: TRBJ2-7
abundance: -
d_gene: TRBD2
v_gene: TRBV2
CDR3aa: CASSPTSGSSYEQYF
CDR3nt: TGTGCCAGCAGTCCTACTAGCGGGAGCTCCTACGAGCAGTACTTC

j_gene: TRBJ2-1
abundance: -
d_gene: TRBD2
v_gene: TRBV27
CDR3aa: CASSRREQGDEQFF
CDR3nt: TGTGCCAGCAGTCGGCGGGAGCAGGGCGATGAGCAGTTCTTC

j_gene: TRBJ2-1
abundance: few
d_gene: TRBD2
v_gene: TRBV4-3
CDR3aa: CASSHPRRGSSYNEQFF
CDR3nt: TGCGCCAGCAGCCACCCCAGGCGGGGGAGCTCCTACAATGAGCAGTTCTTC

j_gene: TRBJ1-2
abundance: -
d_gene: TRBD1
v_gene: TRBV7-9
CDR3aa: CASSLEGPGDRGQCYGYTF
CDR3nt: TGTGCCAGCAGCTTAGAAGGCCCAGGGGACAGGGGGCAGTGCTATGGCTACACCTTC

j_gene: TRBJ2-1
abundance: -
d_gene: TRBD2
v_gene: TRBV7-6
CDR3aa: CASSMGTSGANEQFF
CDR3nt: TGTGCCAGCAGTATGGGGACTAGCGGGGCCAATGAGCAGTTCTTC

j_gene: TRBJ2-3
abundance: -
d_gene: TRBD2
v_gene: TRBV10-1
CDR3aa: CASSEGASGSSGTDTQYF
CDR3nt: TGCGCCAGCAGTGAGGGAGCTAGCGGGAGTTCGGGCACAGATACGCAGTATTTT

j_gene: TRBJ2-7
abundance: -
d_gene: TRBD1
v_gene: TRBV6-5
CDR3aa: CASSQRQGAYEQYF
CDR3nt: TGTGCCAGCAGCCAGCGGCAGGGGGCCTACGAGCAGTACTTC

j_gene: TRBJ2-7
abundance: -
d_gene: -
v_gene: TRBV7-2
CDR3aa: CASSLDGTSFYEQYF
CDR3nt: TGTGCCAGCAGCTTAGACGGGACAAGTTTTTACGAGCAGTACTTC

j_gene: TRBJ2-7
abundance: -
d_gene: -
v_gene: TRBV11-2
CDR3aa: CASSLLRGRDEQYF
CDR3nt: TGTGCCAGCAGCTTACTGCGCGGCCGAGACGAGCAGTACTTC

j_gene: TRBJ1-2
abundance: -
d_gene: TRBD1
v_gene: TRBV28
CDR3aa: CASSSRPDRGIRGYTF
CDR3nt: TGTGCCAGCAGTTCACGCCCGGACAGGGGAATTCGAGGCTACACCTTC

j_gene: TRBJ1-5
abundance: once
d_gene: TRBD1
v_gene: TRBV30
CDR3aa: CAWSVGGGNNQPQHF
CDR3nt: TGTGCCTGGAGTGTAGGGGGCGGGAACAATCAGCCCCAGCATTTT

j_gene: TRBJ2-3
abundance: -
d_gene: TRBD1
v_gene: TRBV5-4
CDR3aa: CASSLGQGMSTQYF
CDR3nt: TGTGCCAGCAGCTTGGGACAGGGAATGAGTACGCAGTATTTT